The clone carrying this T cell receptor (beta chain) has only one observation. The record originates from a study of blood T cell repertoires in COVID-19. Overall study context: Spain, Italy and the United States supplied samples that represented acute and convalescent COVID-19. From T cells, B-cell-depleted T cells, or PBMCs came the material, which was cDNA or gDNA.

TCRdb's table, derived via immunoSEQ multiplex PCR, lists solely in-frame clones and lacks some. The sample lists 55,000 to 75,000 clones; about four fifths were seen once. From germline, CDR1 is LGHDT and CDR2 YNNKEL (reference sequence). The V gene lost 4 bases and the J gene lost 1 base, with 17 bases spanning the gap. The CDR3 is made up of 17 amino acids. The chain carries TRBV3-1 (or the pseudogene TRBV3-2) and TRBJ2-4; possible D gene TRBD2, 7 bases. The clonotype comes from a human donor in a cohort sampled during active COVID-19. The sample consisted of peripheral blood. Here the CDR3 DNA reads TGTGCCAGCAGCCCAAGGACCCGGGGGGCGGCCAAAAACATTCAGTACTTC. Translated: CASSPRTRGAAKNIQYF.